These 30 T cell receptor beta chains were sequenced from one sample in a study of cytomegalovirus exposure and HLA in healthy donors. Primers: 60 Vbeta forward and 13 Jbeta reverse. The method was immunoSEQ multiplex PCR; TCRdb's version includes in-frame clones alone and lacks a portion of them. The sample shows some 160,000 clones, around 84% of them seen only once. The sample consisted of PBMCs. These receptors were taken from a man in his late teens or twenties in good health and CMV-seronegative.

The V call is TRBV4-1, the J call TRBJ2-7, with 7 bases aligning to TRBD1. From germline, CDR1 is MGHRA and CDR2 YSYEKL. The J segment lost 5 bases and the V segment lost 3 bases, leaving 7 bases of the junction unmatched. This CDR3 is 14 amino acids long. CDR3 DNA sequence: TGCGCCAGCAGCCACGTAACGACAGGGAACGAGCAGTACTTC. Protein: CASSHVTTGNEQYF.

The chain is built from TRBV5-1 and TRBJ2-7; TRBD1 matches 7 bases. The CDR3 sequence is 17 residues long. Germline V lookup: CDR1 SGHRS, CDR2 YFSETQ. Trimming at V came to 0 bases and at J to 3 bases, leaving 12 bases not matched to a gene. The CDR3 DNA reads TGCGCCAGCAGCTTGGGGCCCCCGGGACAGCGGTTCTACGAGCAGTACTTC. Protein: CASSLGPPGQRFYEQYF.

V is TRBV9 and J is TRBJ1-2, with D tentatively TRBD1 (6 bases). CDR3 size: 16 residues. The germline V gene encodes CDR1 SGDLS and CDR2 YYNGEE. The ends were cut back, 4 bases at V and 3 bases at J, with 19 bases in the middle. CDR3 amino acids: CASSSSGDGQHYGYTF. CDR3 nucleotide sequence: TGTGCCAGCAGCTCCAGCGGCGATGGACAGCACTATGGCTACACCTTC.

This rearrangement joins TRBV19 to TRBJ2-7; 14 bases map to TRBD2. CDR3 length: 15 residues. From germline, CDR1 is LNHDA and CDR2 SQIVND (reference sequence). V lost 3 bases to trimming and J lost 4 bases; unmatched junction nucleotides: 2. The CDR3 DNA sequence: TGTGCCAGTAGTATGACTAGCGGGAGGGGATACGAGCAGTACTTC. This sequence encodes CASSMTSGRGYEQYF.

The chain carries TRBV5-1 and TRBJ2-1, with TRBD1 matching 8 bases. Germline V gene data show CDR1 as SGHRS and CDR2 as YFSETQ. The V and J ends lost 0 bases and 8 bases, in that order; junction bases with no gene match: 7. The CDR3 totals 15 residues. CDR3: CASSLAPQGADEQFF. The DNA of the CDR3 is TGCGCCAGCAGCTTGGCCCCGCAGGGGGCAGATGAGCAGTTCTTC.

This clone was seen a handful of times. Written as DNA, the CDR3 is TGTGCCAGCAGCTTCCTACTAGCGGGAGCAGGAAATGAGCAGTTCTTC. Encoded protein: CASSFLLAGAGNEQFF. This chain joins TRBV12-1 and TRBJ2-1; TRBD2 is the table's D call, not checked against the DNA. TRBV12-1 is labeled a pseudogene. CDR3 size: 16 residues.

CDR3 sequence: CASSLERRATDTQYF. The CDR3 DNA reads TGTGCCAGCAGCTTAGAGCGACGAGCAACAGATACGCAGTATTTT. This chain joins TRBV7-2 and TRBJ2-3; unclear D gene. The CDR3 has 15 residues. V was clipped by 1 base and J by 3 bases, with 11 bases between them. Germline V CDR1 and CDR2: SGHTA, FQGNSA.

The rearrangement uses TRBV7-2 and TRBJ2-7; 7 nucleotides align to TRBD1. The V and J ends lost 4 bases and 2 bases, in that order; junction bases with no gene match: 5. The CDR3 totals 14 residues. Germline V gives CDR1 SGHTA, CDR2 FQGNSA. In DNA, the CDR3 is TGTGCCAGCAGCTGGGACAGAGAAACCTACGAGCAGTACTTC. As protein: CASSWDRETYEQYF.

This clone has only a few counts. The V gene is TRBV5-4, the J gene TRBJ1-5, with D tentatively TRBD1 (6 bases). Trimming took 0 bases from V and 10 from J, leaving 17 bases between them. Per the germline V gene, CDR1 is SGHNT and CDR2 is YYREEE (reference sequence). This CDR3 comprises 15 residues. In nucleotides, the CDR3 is TGTGCCAGCAGCTTGGACCTCGGGACACCCAAACCCCAGCATTTT. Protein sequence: CASSLDLGTPKPQHF.

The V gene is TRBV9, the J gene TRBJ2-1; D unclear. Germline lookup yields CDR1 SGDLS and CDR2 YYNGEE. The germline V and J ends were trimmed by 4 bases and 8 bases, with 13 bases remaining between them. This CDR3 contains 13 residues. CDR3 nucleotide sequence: TGTGCCAGCAGCTCGGTTTGGTACGATGAGCAGTTCTTC. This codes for CASSSVWYDEQFF.

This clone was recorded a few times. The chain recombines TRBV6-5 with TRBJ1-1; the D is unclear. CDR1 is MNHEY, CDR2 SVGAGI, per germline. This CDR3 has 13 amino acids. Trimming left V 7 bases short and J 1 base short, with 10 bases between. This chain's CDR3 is CASILTQNTEAFF. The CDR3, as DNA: TGTGCCAGCATTTTGACACAGAACACTGAAGCTTTCTTT.

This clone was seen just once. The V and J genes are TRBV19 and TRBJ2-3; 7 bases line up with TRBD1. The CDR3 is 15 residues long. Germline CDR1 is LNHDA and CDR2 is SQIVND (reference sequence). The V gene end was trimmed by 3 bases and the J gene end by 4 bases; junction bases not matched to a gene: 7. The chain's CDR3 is CASSMTGMFADTQYF. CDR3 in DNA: TGTGCCAGTAGTATGACAGGGATGTTTGCAGATACGCAGTATTTT.

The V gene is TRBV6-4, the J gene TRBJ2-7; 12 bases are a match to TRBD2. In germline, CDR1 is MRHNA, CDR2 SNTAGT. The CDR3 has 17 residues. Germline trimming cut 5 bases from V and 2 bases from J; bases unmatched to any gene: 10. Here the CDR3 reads CASSSGTSGPLTYEQYF. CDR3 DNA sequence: TGTGCCAGCAGTTCCGGGACTAGCGGGCCATTAACCTACGAGCAGTACTTC.

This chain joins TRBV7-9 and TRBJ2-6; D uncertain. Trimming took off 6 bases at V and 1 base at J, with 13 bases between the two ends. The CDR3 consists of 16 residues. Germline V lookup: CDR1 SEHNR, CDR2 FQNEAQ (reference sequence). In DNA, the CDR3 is TGTGCCAGCAGTGGGCCGGTCCCATCTGGGGCCAACGTCCTGACTTTC. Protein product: CASSGPVPSGANVLTF.

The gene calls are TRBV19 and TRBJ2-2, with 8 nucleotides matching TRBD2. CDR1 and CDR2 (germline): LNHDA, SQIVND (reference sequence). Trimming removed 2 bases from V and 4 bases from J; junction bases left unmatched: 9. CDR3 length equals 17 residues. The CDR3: CASSIWSAGVGTGELFF. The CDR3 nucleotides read TGTGCCAGTAGTATATGGTCAGCGGGAGTCGGCACCGGGGAGCTGTTTTTT.

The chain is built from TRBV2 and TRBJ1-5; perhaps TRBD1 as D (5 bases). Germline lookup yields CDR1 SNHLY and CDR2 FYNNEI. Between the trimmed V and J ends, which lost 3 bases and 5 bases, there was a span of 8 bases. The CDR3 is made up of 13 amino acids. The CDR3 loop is CASSDGGYQPQHF. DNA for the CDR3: TGTGCCAGCAGTGATGGGGGGTATCAGCCCCAGCATTTT. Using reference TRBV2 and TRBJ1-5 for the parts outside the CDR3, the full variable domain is EPEVTQTPSHQVTQMGQEVILRCVPISNHLYFYWYRQILGQKVEFLVSFYNNEISEKSEIFDDQFSVERPDGSNFTLKIRSTKLEDSAMYFCASSDGGYQPQHFGDGTRLSIL.

The CDR3 nucleotides are TGTGCCAGCAGTGGAGGGGACAGGGCCTACGAGCAGTACTTC. Its translation: CASSGGDRAYEQYF. The V gene is TRBV2, the J gene TRBJ2-7; 9 positions match TRBD1. This CDR3 has 14 amino acids. J was trimmed by 2 bases and V by 4 bases; bases with no gene match: 3. Germline-derived CDR1 and CDR2 are SNHLY and FYNNEI.

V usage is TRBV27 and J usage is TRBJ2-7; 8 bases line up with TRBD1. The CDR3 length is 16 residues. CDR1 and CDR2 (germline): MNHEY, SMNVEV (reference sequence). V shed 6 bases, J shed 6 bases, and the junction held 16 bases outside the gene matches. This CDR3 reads CASSPSAGGVTVEQYF. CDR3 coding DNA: TGTGCCAGCAGCCCCTCAGCAGGGGGCGTCACCGTCGAGCAGTACTTC.

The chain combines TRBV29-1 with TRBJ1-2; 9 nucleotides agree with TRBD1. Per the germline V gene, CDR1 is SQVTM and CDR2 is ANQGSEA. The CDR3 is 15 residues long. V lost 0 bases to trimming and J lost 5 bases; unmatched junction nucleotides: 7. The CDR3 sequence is CSVEDQTGGFYGYTF. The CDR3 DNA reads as TGCAGCGTTGAAGATCAAACAGGGGGCTTTTATGGCTACACCTTC.

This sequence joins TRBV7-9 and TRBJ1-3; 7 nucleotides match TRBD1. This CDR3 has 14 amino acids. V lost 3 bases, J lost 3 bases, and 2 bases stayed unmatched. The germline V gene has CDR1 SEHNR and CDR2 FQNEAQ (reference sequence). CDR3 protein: CASSFQGVGNTIYF. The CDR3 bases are TGTGCCAGCAGCTTCCAGGGGGTTGGAAACACCATATATTTT.

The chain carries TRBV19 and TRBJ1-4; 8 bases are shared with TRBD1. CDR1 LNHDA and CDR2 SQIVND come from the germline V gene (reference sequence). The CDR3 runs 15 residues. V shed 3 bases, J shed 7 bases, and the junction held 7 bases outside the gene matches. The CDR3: CASSITGQGREKLFF. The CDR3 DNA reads TGTGCCAGTAGTATCACCGGACAGGGTCGTGAAAAACTGTTTTTT.

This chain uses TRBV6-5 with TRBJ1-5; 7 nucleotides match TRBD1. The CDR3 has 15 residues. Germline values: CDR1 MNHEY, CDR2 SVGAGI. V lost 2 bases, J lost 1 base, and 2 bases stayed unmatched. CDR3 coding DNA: TGTGCCAGCAGTTACGGACAGGCCAGCAATCAGCCCCAGCATTTT. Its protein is CASSYGQASNQPQHF.

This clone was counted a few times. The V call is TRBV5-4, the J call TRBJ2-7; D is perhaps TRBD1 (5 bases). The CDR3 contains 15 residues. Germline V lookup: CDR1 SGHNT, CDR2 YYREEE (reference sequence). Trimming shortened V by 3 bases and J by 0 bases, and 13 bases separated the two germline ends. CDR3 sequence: CASSSPSRASYEQYF. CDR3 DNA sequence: TGTGCCAGCAGCTCACCCTCCAGGGCCTCCTACGAGCAGTACTTC.

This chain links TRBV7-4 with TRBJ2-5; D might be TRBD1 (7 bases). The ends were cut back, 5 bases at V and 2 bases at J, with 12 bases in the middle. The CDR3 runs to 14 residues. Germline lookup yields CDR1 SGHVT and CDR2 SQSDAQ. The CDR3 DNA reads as TGTGCCAGCAGCCTACAGGGGAGGCAAGAGACCCAGTACTTC. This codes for CASSLQGRQETQYF. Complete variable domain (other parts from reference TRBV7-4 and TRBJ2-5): GAGVSQSPRYKVAKRGRDVALRCDSISGHVTLYWYRQTLGQGSEVLTYSQSDAQRDKSGRPSGRFSAERPERSVSTLKIQRTEQGDSAVYLCASSLQGRQETQYFGPGTRLLVL.

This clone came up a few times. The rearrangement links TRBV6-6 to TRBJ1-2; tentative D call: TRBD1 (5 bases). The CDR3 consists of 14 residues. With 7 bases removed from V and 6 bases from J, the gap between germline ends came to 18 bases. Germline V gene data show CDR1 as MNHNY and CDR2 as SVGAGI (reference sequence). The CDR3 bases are TGTGCCAGCAATTTTGGGGGGGTAGGGGATGGCTACACCTTC. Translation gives CASNFGGVGDGYTF.

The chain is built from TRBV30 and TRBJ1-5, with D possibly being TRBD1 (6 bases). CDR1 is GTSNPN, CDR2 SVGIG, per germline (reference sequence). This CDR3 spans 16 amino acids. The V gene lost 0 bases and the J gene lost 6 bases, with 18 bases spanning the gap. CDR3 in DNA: TGTGCCTGGAGTGTACAGGGAAAGGGGATCGCTCAGCCCCAGCATTTT. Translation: CAWSVQGKGIAQPQHF.

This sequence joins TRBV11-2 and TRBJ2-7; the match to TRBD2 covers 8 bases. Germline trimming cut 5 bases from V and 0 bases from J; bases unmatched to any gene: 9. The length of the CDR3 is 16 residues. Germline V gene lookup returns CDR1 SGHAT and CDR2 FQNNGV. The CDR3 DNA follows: TGTGCCAGCAGCCCGACCCTAGCGGGCCCCTCCTACGAGCAGTACTTC. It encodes CASSPTLAGPSYEQYF.

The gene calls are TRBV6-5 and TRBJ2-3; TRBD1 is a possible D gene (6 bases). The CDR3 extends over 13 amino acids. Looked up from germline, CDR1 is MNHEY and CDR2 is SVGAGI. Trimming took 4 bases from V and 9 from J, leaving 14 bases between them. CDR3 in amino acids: CASSSQGHGTQYF. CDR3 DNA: TGTGCCAGCAGTTCTCAGGGGCATGGGACGCAGTATTTT.

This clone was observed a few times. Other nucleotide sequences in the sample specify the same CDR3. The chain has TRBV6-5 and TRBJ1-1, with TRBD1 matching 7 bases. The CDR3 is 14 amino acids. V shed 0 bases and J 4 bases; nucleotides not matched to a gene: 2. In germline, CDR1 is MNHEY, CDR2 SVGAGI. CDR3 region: CASSYSPGGTEAFF. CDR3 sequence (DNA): TGTGCCAGCAGTTACTCTCCAGGGGGCACTGAAGCTTTCTTT.

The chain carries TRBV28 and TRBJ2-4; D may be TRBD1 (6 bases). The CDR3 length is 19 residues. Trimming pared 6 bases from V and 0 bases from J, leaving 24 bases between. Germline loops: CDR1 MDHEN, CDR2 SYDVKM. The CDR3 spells CASSGDRPWRSLAKNIQYF. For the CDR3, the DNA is TGTGCCAGCAGCGGCGACAGGCCCTGGAGAAGTTTAGCCAAAAACATTCAGTACTTC.